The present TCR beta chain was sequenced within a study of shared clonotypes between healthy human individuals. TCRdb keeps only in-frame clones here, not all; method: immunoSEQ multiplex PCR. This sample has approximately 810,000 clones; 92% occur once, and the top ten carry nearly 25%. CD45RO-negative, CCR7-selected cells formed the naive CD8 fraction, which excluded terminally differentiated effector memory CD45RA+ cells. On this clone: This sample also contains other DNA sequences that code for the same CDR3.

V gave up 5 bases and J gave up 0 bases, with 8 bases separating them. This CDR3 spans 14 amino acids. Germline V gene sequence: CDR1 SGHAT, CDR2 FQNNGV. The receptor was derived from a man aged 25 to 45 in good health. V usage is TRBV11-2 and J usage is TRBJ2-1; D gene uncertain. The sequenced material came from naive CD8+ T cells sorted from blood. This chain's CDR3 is CASSLPSSYNEQFF. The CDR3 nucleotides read TGTGCCAGCAGCCTCCCAAGCTCCTACAATGAGCAGTTCTTC.